The 24 T cell receptor beta chains reported below all come from one sample, sequenced in a study of T-cell memory formation after mild COVID-19. In TCRdb, the 5' RACE reads were re-called with MiXCR into one record per CDR3 protein. Among about 90,000 distinct CDR3 sequences listed, less than 15% were seen once. Input material: PBMCs or a T cell subset sorted from them (not recorded which). The receptors were sampled from an adult woman who had mild COVID-19 (a few samples of this study predate the infection). Cell type and time point are not known.

The rearrangement links TRBV6-5 to TRBJ2-7; 8 nucleotides agree with TRBD2. Germline CDR1 reads MNHEY; CDR2 reads SVGAGI. J lost 1 base, V lost 8 bases, and 7 bases had no gene match. This CDR3 comprises 14 residues. The CDR3 reads CASRVTSGSYEQYF. CDR3 DNA sequence: TGTGCCAGCCGCGTCACTAGCGGATCCTACGAGCAGTACTTC.

This clonotype was seen many times. The J gene is TRBJ2-7, the V gene TRBV7-9; 10 positions match TRBD2. CDR1 is SEHNR, CDR2 FQNEAQ, per germline (reference sequence). This CDR3 comprises 16 residues. After removal of 1 base from V and 0 bases from J, the junction contained 3 bases not matched to a gene. CDR3 nucleotides: TGTGCCAGCAGCTTAGAAAGCGGGAGGGCCTCCTACGAGCAGTACTTC. Its protein is CASSLESGRASYEQYF.

This clonotype has more than one count but fewer than ten. The genes are TRBV20-1 and TRBJ1-4; D is unclear. CDR1 is DFQATT and CDR2 is SNEGSKA in the germline V gene (reference sequence). This CDR3 spans 10 amino acids. Trimming left V 1 base short and J 8 bases short, with 2 bases between. CDR3 coding DNA: TGCAGTGCTAGAGCCGAAAAACTGTTTTTT. Its protein product is CSARAEKLFF.

This clonotype was counted between two and nine times. This chain joins TRBV7-9 and TRBJ2-7, with 10 bases that match TRBD2. In germline, CDR1 is SEHNR, CDR2 FQNEAQ (reference sequence). The CDR3 loop spans 15 amino acids. V shed 5 bases, J shed 2 bases, and the junction held 6 bases outside the gene matches. The CDR3 DNA reads TGTGCCAGCAGCCTGAGGACTAGCGGACCCTACGAGCAGTACTTC. Its protein product is CASSLRTSGPYEQYF.

The chain combines TRBV6-5 with TRBJ2-3; D may be TRBD2 (5 bases). From germline, CDR1 is MNHEY and CDR2 SVGAGI. V was clipped by 4 bases and J by 4 bases, with 12 bases between them. The CDR3 contains 14 residues. The CDR3 loop reads CASSSPSRPDTQYF. The DNA for the CDR3 is TGTGCCAGCAGTTCTCCTAGCCGCCCAGATACGCAGTATTTT.

This clonotype was observed a few times. V is TRBV7-8 and J is TRBJ2-7; D might be TRBD1 or TRBD2, each matching 5 bases. V gave up 5 bases and J gave up 0 bases, with 17 bases separating them. This CDR3 spans 16 amino acids. Germline V gives CDR1 SGHVS, CDR2 FQNEAQ. The CDR3, as DNA: TGTGCCAGCAGCCCCAAAGGGACGGTGAGCTCCTACGAGCAGTACTTC. The encoded protein is CASSPKGTVSSYEQYF. Drawing the rest from reference TRBV7-8 and TRBJ2-7, the complete variable domain is GAGVSQSPRYKVAKRGQDVALRCDPISGHVSLFWYQQALGQGPEFLTYFQNEAQLDKSGLPSDRFFAERPEGSVSTLKIQRTQQEDSAVYLCASSPKGTVSSYEQYFGPGTRLTVT.

The rearrangement uses TRBV18 and TRBJ2-5; maybe TRBD1 (5 bases). The CDR3 consists of 13 residues. Trimming pared 4 bases from V and 3 bases from J, leaving 9 bases between. Germline V gives CDR1 KGHSH, CDR2 LQKENI. The DNA of the CDR3 is TGTGCCAGCTCACAGGGGTTGAAAGAGACCCAGTACTTC. Protein: CASSQGLKETQYF. Supplemented by reference TRBV18 and TRBJ2-5, the full variable domain reads NAGVMQNPRHLVRRRGQEARLRCSPMKGHSHVYWYRQLPEEGLKFMVYLQKENIIDESGMPKERFSAEFPKEGPSILRIQQVVRGDSAAYFCASSQGLKETQYFGPGTRLLVL.

In its sample, this clonotype was seen a few times. CDR3 bases: TGTGCCAGCAGCCCGAGGACAGTTAGCACAGATACGCAGTATTTT. Translating gives CASSPRTVSTDTQYF. V usage is TRBV7-2 and J usage is TRBJ2-3; a weak D match, TRBD1 (6 bases). This CDR3 spans 15 amino acids. Between the trimmed V and J ends, which lost 5 bases and 0 bases, there was a span of 12 bases. Germline CDR1 and CDR2: SGHTA and FQGNSA.

This chain links TRBV7-6 with TRBJ2-3, with TRBD2 as a possible D gene (6 bases). The CDR3 is made up of 17 amino acids. CDR1 and CDR2 (germline): SGHVS, FNYEAQ. With 4 bases removed from V and 0 bases from J, the gap between germline ends came to 17 bases. The CDR3 DNA is TGTGCCAGCAGCTCCTCATTTAGCGGATCTAGCACAGATACGCAGTATTTT. Translated, it gives CASSSSFSGSSTDTQYF.

This clonotype was counted many times. This chain uses TRBV7-9 with TRBJ2-7; possibly TRBD2 for D (5 bases). This CDR3 region has 13 residues. Germline V lookup: CDR1 SEHNR, CDR2 FQNEAQ (reference sequence). V was pared by 0 bases and J by 3 bases, with 6 bases between. This CDR3 is CASSLAGGYEQYF. The DNA of the CDR3 is TGTGCCAGCAGCTTAGCAGGAGGCTACGAGCAGTACTTC.

The rearrangement links TRBV30 to TRBJ2-6, with D unresolved. The CDR3 has 14 amino acids. Per germline, CDR1 GTSNPN and CDR2 SVGIG (reference sequence). Trimming shortened V by 2 bases and J by 1 base, and 6 bases separated the two germline ends. CDR3 in amino acids: CAWSLGSGANVLTF. The CDR3 DNA reads as TGTGCCTGGAGTTTAGGTTCTGGGGCCAACGTCCTGACTTTC.

This rearrangement joins TRBV6-5 to TRBJ2-7; D unclear. The CDR3 sequence is 14 residues long. Trimming stripped 2 bases from V and 2 bases from J, with 10 bases between. Germline V gives CDR1 MNHEY, CDR2 SVGAGI. CDR3 region: CASSYEDGPYEQYF. DNA for the CDR3: TGTGCCAGCAGTTACGAGGACGGACCCTACGAGCAGTACTTC.

This clonotype came up a few times. The chain has TRBV19 and TRBJ1-1, with D tentatively TRBD1 (6 bases). V shed 9 bases and J shed 1 base, with 9 bases lying between them. The CDR3 is 12 amino acids. Germline lookup yields CDR1 LNHDA and CDR2 SQIVND (reference sequence). The CDR3 DNA sequence: TGTGCCAGCAGACAGGCGAACACTGAAGCTTTCTTT. Encoded protein: CASRQANTEAFF.

This clonotype was counted between two and nine times. The gene calls are TRBV9 and TRBJ2-7, with D perhaps given as TRBD1 or TRBD2 (5 bases each). Per germline, CDR1 SGDLS and CDR2 YYNGEE. The CDR3 spans 15 residues. Trimming took off 0 bases at V and 0 bases at J, with 10 bases between the two ends. The CDR3 sequence is CASSVGSGTSYEQYF. CDR3 sequence (DNA): TGTGCCAGCAGCGTAGGTTCGGGGACCTCCTACGAGCAGTACTTC.

This clonotype was counted between two and nine times. The rearrangement joins TRBV4-1 to TRBJ2-1, with 8 nucleotides matching TRBD2. Germline lookup yields CDR1 MGHRA and CDR2 YSYEKL. With 4 bases clipped from V and 3 bases from J, the junction kept 8 bases outside the gene matches. The CDR3 runs to 16 residues. CDR3 amino acids: CASSRALAGDYNEQFF. The CDR3 DNA follows: TGCGCCAGCAGCCGAGCCCTAGCGGGCGACTACAATGAGCAGTTCTTC.

This rearrangement joins TRBV20-1 to TRBJ2-7, with 9 bases identical to TRBD1. CDR1 DFQATT and CDR2 SNEGSKA come from the germline V gene (reference sequence). The length of the CDR3 is 13 residues. V lost 5 bases and J lost 9; bases outside the gene matches: 11. The CDR3 DNA reads as TGCAGTGCTGGGGACAGGGTTGGGGTCGTGCAGTACTTC. Protein sequence: CSAGDRVGVVQYF.

This clonotype has only a few counts. This chain joins TRBV4-1 and TRBJ2-7; the D is unclear. Deletions cut 0 bases from V and 3 bases from J, with 3 bases between. CDR3 length equals 12 residues. The V gene's germline CDR1 is MGHRA and CDR2 YSYEKL. This chain's CDR3 is CASSQDLYEQYF. In nucleotides, the CDR3 is TGCGCCAGCAGCCAAGATCTCTACGAGCAGTACTTC.

The V call is TRBV7-9, the J call TRBJ2-1; 7 nucleotides line up with TRBD1. The CDR3 covers 14 residues. CDR1 SEHNR and CDR2 FQNEAQ come from the germline V gene (reference sequence). Trimming took 2 bases from V and 7 from J; bases not matched to a gene: 5. As DNA, the CDR3 is TGTGCCAGCAGCTTATTGGGACAGATTAATGAGCAGTTCTTC. Translation: CASSLLGQINEQFF.

Written as DNA, the CDR3 is TGTGCCTGCCTGACAGGAGCAAGCACAGATACGCAGTATTTT. Translated, it gives CACLTGASTDTQYF. V gene TRBV30 combines with J gene TRBJ2-3; TRBD1 is a possible D gene (6 bases). From germline, CDR1 is GTSNPN and CDR2 SVGIG (reference sequence). V was trimmed by 6 bases and J by 0 bases, leaving 13 bases between them. The CDR3 totals 14 residues.

CDR3 sequence reads: CATSRAAGNTGELFF. The CDR3 nucleotides are TGTGCCACCAGCAGAGCCGCAGGGAACACCGGGGAGCTGTTTTTT. The rearrangement links TRBV15 to TRBJ2-2; D unclear. Per the germline V gene, CDR1 is LNHNV and CDR2 is YYDKDF (reference sequence). Trimming shortened V by 1 base and J by 1 base, and 7 bases separated the two germline ends. This CDR3 region has 15 residues. Full variable domain (rest looked up from reference TRBV15 and TRBJ2-2): DAMVIQNPRYQVTQFGKPVTLSCSQTLNHNVMYWYQQKSSQAPKLLFHYYDKDFNNEADTPDNFQSRRPNTSFCFLDIRSPGLGDTAMYLCATSRAAGNTGELFFGEGSRLTVL.

This chain connects TRBV20-1 to TRBJ2-7; 7 bases are a match to TRBD2. Trimming removed 3 bases from V and 4 bases from J; junction bases left unmatched: 6. The CDR3 sequence is 13 residues long. From germline, CDR1 is DFQATT and CDR2 SNEGSKA (reference sequence). DNA for the CDR3: TGCAGTGCTAGGAGCGGGATTTCTTACGAGCAGTACTTC. Translating gives CSARSGISYEQYF.

This chain links TRBV7-2 with TRBJ2-1; no clear D gene. This CDR3 spans 12 amino acids. Per the germline V gene, CDR1 is SGHTA and CDR2 is FQGNSA. V was trimmed by 1 base and J by 10 bases, leaving 8 bases between them. The CDR3 spells CASSLVSLEQFF. The CDR3 DNA follows: TGTGCCAGCAGCTTAGTTTCGCTAGAGCAGTTCTTC.

The CDR3 sequence is CASSVPQGGSSYNEQFF. The CDR3 nucleotides are TGTGCCAGCAGCGTACCGCAGGGGGGAAGCTCCTACAATGAGCAGTTCTTC. J is TRBJ2-1 and V is TRBV9; D might be TRBD1 (7 bases). V lost 1 base and J 0 bases, leaving 14 bases between the germline ends. This CDR3 region has 17 residues. Germline loops: CDR1 SGDLS, CDR2 YYNGEE.

The chain links TRBV20-1 to TRBJ2-7; 11 bases line up with TRBD2. Germline trimming cut 3 bases from V and 4 bases from J; bases unmatched to any gene: 8. The CDR3 runs to 15 residues. Germline CDR1 reads DFQATT; CDR2 reads SNEGSKA (reference sequence). The CDR3 spells CSARVSGRAIYEQYF. CDR3 DNA sequence: TGCAGTGCTAGGGTTAGCGGGAGGGCCATTTACGAGCAGTACTTC.